The T cell receptor (beta chain) under discussion was sequenced for a study of cytomegalovirus exposure and HLA in healthy donors. In the study overall: HLA-typed donors contributed 65 million to 95 million unique TCRs, which were held in an early data release. General study findings and limits: In a later analysis, the majority of CMV-associated beta chains seemingly showed HLA restriction. Likely technical artifact: a cluster of highly shared sequence variants.

The donors comprised healthy bone marrow donors. Germline V gene data show CDR1 as LNHDA and CDR2 as SQIVND (reference sequence). The V and J ends lost 8 bases and 1 base, in that order; junction bases with no gene match: 0. The CDR3 covers 13 residues. This clone was recorded a few times. Its matching antigen is unknown. With 60 Vbeta and 13 Jbeta primers, the PCR was carried out. The data were produced by immunoSEQ multiplex PCR, yet TCRdb's version contains in-frame clones alone and is incomplete. The sample has around 110,000 clones, roughly 9.9% seen once. The V and J genes are TRBV19 and TRBJ2-1, with 9 bases that match TRBD1. The sequenced sample was PBMCs. The clonotype was recovered from a man between 25 and 39 years old in good health and CMV-seronegative. In DNA, the CDR3 is TGTGCCAGTGGACAGGGGTCCTACAATGAGCAGTTCTTC. Its translation: CASGQGSYNEQFF.